The 23 T cell receptor beta chains below come from one sample, sequenced in a study of beta chain features in type 1 diabetes. Reverse transcription of all isolated RNA meant that expressed TCRB transcripts were sequenced. Libraries were prepared by immunoSEQ multiplex PCR; TCRdb keeps only in-frame clonotypes and omits some of them. The repertoire holds under 450,000 clones, with 11% to 15% as singletons. Sequencing used naive CD4+ T cells from blood. The receptors originated from a man aged 25-45 years in good health.

In this sample, this clone turned up a few times. V is TRBV9 and J is TRBJ2-5; 7 bases agree with TRBD2. Germline CDR1 reads SGDLS; CDR2 reads YYNGEE. The CDR3 is 15 residues long. V was clipped by 0 bases and J by 5 bases; unmatched bases: 7. The CDR3 spells CASSVGGSVRETQYF. The DNA of the CDR3 is TGTGCCAGCAGCGTAGGCGGGAGTGTGAGGGAGACCCAGTACTTC.

The chain recombines TRBV15 with TRBJ1-2; D unclear. Trimming removed 3 bases from V and 4 bases from J, with 15 bases in between. Germline V CDR1 and CDR2: LNHNV, YYDKDF (reference sequence). There are 15 residues in the CDR3. The CDR3 protein is CATSRARVGGYGYTF. CDR3 bases: TGTGCCACCAGCAGGGCCCGAGTGGGTGGCTATGGCTACACCTTC.

The genes are TRBV7-8 and TRBJ2-1; 8 nucleotides match TRBD2. This CDR3 comprises 16 residues. With 4 bases clipped from V and 8 bases from J, the junction kept 13 bases outside the gene matches. Per the germline V gene, CDR1 is SGHVS and CDR2 is FQNEAQ. The CDR3 DNA sequence: TGTGCCAGCAGCTCCTCGCGGACTAGCCCCCTCCATGAGCAGTTCTTC. Translated: CASSSSRTSPLHEQFF.

V usage is TRBV7-8 and J usage is TRBJ2-1; the match to TRBD2 covers 8 bases. Germline lookup yields CDR1 SGHVS and CDR2 FQNEAQ. The CDR3 extends over 16 amino acids. Germline trimming cut 0 bases from V and 4 bases from J; bases unmatched to any gene: 5. The CDR3 nucleotides read TGTGCCAGCAGCTTAGCGAGAGCGGGGGAGTACAATGAGCAGTTCTTC. Amino acids: CASSLARAGEYNEQFF.

This clone appeared a few times. The chain links TRBV5-6 to TRBJ2-5, with 8 bases lining up with TRBD1. CDR1 is SGHDT and CDR2 is YYEEEE in the germline V gene. This CDR3 has 14 amino acids. V lost 4 bases and J lost 2; bases outside the gene matches: 4. CDR3 DNA sequence: TGTGCCAGCAGCCCCAGACAGGGGCAAGAGACCCAGTACTTC. Translation gives CASSPRQGQETQYF.

This chain uses TRBV7-9 with TRBJ1-2; tentatively, D is TRBD1 (5 bases). Trimming left V 5 bases short and J 0 bases short, with 13 bases between. There are 15 residues in the CDR3. The V gene's germline CDR1 is SEHNR and CDR2 FQNEAQ (reference sequence). CDR3 residues: CASSRQIGANYGYTF. In nucleotides, the CDR3 is TGTGCCAGCAGCCGACAGATCGGAGCTAACTATGGCTACACCTTC.

This clone was found a few times. This chain joins TRBV11-3 and TRBJ2-7; 7 positions agree with TRBD2. Germline V gene data show CDR1 as SGHNT and CDR2 as YENEEA. The CDR3 totals 16 residues. V lost 3 bases, J lost 4 bases, and 12 bases stayed unmatched. DNA for the CDR3: TGTGCCAGCAGCTTCCCGGGGGGACTCAACTTATACGAGCAGTACGTC. This translates into CASSFPGGLNLYEQYV.

The J gene is TRBJ1-5, the V gene TRBV28; D is unresolved. This CDR3 spans 13 amino acids. CDR1 and CDR2 from the germline V gene are MDHEN and SYDVKM. The V gene lost 1 base and the J gene lost 0 bases, with 1 base spanning the gap. CDR3 sequence: CASSLYSNQPQHF. CDR3 DNA sequence: TGTGCCAGCAGTTTATATAGCAATCAGCCCCAGCATTTT. Filled out from reference TRBV28 and TRBJ1-5, the complete variable domain reads DVKVTQSSRYLVKRTGEKVFLECVQDMDHENMFWYRQDPGLGLRLIYFSYDVKMKEKGDIPEGYSVSREKKERFSLILESASTNQTSMYLCASSLYSNQPQHFGDGTRLSIL.

This clone showed up just a few times. The chain links TRBV9 to TRBJ2-2, with TRBD1 as a possible D gene (5 bases). Trimming removed 0 bases at V and 5 bases at J, with 11 bases between. In germline, CDR1 is SGDLS, CDR2 YYNGEE. This CDR3 comprises 15 residues. CDR3 bases: TGTGCCAGCAGCGTAGACAGGTTTCGGACCGGGGAGCTGTTTTTT. Translated, it gives CASSVDRFRTGELFF.

This chain uses TRBV9 with TRBJ1-5; perhaps TRBD1 as D (6 bases). Trimming took 1 base from V and 1 from J, leaving 6 bases between them. This CDR3 comprises 14 residues. Germline V gene data show CDR1 as SGDLS and CDR2 as YYNGEE. DNA for the CDR3: TGTGCCAGCAGCGTAACAGGGAGCAATCAGCCCCAGCATTTT. Its translation: CASSVTGSNQPQHF.

This clone was recorded many times. This chain links TRBV14 with TRBJ2-7; D not certain. This CDR3 contains 13 residues. Trimming removed 3 bases at V and 3 bases at J, with 9 bases between. From germline, CDR1 is SGHDN and CDR2 FVKESK. The CDR3 region is CASSQAEYYEQYF. Here the CDR3 DNA reads TGTGCCAGCAGCCAGGCAGAATACTACGAGCAGTACTTC.

This clone was counted a few times. The rearrangement links TRBV12-5 to TRBJ2-7; possibly TRBD1 for D (5 bases). CDR1 LGHNT and CDR2 FRNRAP come from the germline V gene. V shed 7 bases and J shed 2 bases, with 21 bases lying between them. The CDR3 is 16 amino acids. Here the CDR3 reads CASATNPGGRAYEQYV. CDR3 DNA: TGTGCTAGTGCTACCAATCCGGGCGGCAGGGCCTACGAGCAGTACGTC.

In its sample, this clone was seen a few times. The J gene is TRBJ2-3, the V gene TRBV19, with 9 bases matching TRBD2. V lost 5 bases to trimming and J lost 4 bases; unmatched junction nucleotides: 4. The CDR3 contains 14 residues. Germline loops: CDR1 LNHDA, CDR2 SQIVND (reference sequence). DNA of the CDR3: TGTGCCAGTAGTGCCCGGACTAGCGCAGATACGCAGTATTTT. Its protein product is CASSARTSADTQYF. Filled out from reference TRBV19 and TRBJ2-3, the complete variable domain reads DGGITQSPKYLFRKEGQNVTLSCEQNLNHDAMYWYRQDPGQGLRLIYYSQIVNDFQKGDIAEGYSVSREKKESFPLTVTSAQKNPTAFYLCASSARTSADTQYFGPGTRLTVL.

This clone was counted a few times. The rearrangement links TRBV30 to TRBJ2-2, with 9 nucleotides matching TRBD2. The CDR3 is 17 amino acids. V gave up 1 base and J gave up 5 bases; unmatched junction bases: 11. Per germline, CDR1 GTSNPN and CDR2 SVGIG (reference sequence). The chain's CDR3 is CAWSGFAGGPGTGELFF. CDR3 coding DNA: TGTGCCTGGAGTGGATTTGCGGGAGGGCCAGGGACCGGGGAGCTGTTTTTT. Full variable domain (outside the CDR3, taken from reference TRBV30 and TRBJ2-2): SQTIHQWPATLVQPVGSPLSLECTVEGTSNPNLYWYRQAAGRGLQLLFYSVGIGQISSEVPQNLSASRPQDRQFILSSKKLLLSDSGFYLCAWSGFAGGPGTGELFFGEGSRLTVL.

This clone was seen a handful of times. The CDR3 loop is CASKAGDYGYTF. The CDR3 DNA sequence: TGTGCCAGTAAGGCAGGGGACTATGGCTACACCTTC. The chain is built from TRBV19 and TRBJ1-2; possibly TRBD1 for D (6 bases). CDR1 LNHDA and CDR2 SQIVND come from the germline V gene (reference sequence). Trimming removed 7 bases at V and 3 bases at J, with 9 bases between. There are 12 residues in the CDR3.

The chain employs TRBV18 and TRBJ2-3; unclear D gene. CDR3 length equals 11 residues. V shed 7 bases and J shed 2 bases, with 4 bases lying between them. CDR1 is KGHSH, CDR2 LQKENI, per germline. CDR3 residues: CASWITDTQYF. The CDR3 DNA is TGTGCCAGCTGGATCACAGATACGCAGTATTTT.

The chain employs TRBV19 and TRBJ1-4; D ambiguous. The CDR3 runs 13 residues. CDR1 is LNHDA, CDR2 SQIVND, per germline (reference sequence). Trimming took off 3 bases at V and 7 bases at J, with 9 bases between the two ends. Here the CDR3 DNA reads TGTGCCAGTAGTATCGGCCCTCGTGAAAAACTGTTTTTT. The encoded protein is CASSIGPREKLFF.

In this sample, this clone turned up a few times. The chain links TRBV29-1 to TRBJ1-1; the match to TRBD1 covers 8 bases. The germline V gene has CDR1 SQVTM and CDR2 ANQGSEA. The length of the CDR3 is 13 residues. J gave up 4 bases and V 5 bases, and 6 bases lay outside the gene matches. CDR3 DNA: TGCAGCGTTACAGGACAGGGACCCACTGAAGCTTTCTTT. This encodes CSVTGQGPTEAFF.

In its sample, this clone was seen a few times. This sequence joins TRBV18 and TRBJ2-7, with 7 bases aligning to TRBD1. J was trimmed by 9 bases and V by 4 bases; bases with no gene match: 9. This CDR3 region has 13 residues. Germline CDR1 KGHSH, CDR2 LQKENI. The CDR3 loop reads CASSLDRQGWQYV. In DNA, the CDR3 is TGTGCCAGCTCACTCGACAGACAGGGTTGGCAGTACGTC.

In its sample, this clone was seen a few times. The chain is built from TRBV7-2 and TRBJ2-3; the D is unclear. Germline V gives CDR1 SGHTA, CDR2 FQGNSA. Trimming stripped 4 bases from V and 4 bases from J, with 12 bases between. The CDR3 totals 14 residues. CDR3 sequence reads: CASSSYTGPDTQYF. The DNA of the CDR3 is TGTGCCAGCAGCTCCTACACTGGTCCAGATACGCAGTATTTT.

This clone turned up a few times. The chain combines TRBV7-9 with TRBJ2-7; the D gene is possibly TRBD2 (5 bases). The CDR3 length is 16 residues. Trimming took 5 bases from V and 2 from J, leaving 19 bases between them. The V gene's germline CDR1 is SEHNR and CDR2 FQNEAQ (reference sequence). CDR3 sequence: CASSLIGMGSTYEQYF. The CDR3 nucleotides read TGTGCCAGCAGCCTAATAGGTATGGGGAGCACCTACGAGCAGTACTTC.

This clone appeared a few times. This chain joins TRBV29-1 and TRBJ1-2; D is undetermined. V gave up 3 bases and J gave up 5 bases, with 7 bases separating them. The length of the CDR3 is 11 residues. CDR1 and CDR2 from the germline V gene are SQVTM and ANQGSEA. The CDR3 loop reads CSVERLYGYTF. The CDR3 DNA reads TGCAGCGTTGAGAGGTTGTATGGCTACACCTTC.

This sequence joins TRBV9 and TRBJ2-1, with 12 bases fitting TRBD2. CDR3 length: 16 residues. Germline V gene lookup returns CDR1 SGDLS and CDR2 YYNGEE. Trimming removed 4 bases from V and 9 bases from J; junction bases left unmatched: 11. Here the CDR3 DNA reads TGTGCCAGCAGCCTCGGACTAGCGGGGCTTGTGGGTGAGCAGTTCTTC. Translating gives CASSLGLAGLVGEQFF.